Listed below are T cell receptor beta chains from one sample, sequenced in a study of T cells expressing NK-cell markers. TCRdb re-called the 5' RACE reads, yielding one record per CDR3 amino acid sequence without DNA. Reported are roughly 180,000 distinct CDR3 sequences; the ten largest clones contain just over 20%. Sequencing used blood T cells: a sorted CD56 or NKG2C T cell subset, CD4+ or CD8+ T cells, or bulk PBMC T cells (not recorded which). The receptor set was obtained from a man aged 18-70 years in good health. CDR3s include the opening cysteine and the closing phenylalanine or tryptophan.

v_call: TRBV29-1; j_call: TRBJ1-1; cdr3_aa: CSPAPHTEAFF
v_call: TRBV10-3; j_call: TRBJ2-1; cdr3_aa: CAIKTGTSGGAAYNEQFF
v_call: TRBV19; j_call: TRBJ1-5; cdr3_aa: CASSFFGRGGLQPQHF
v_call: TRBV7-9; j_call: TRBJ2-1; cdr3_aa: CASSLVTSGGHNEQFF
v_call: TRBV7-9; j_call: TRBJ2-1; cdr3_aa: CASSPGWGGGDEQFF
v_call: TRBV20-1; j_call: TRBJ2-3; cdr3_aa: CSAAWDRGSTDTQYF
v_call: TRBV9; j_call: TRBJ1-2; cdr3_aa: CASSVTTGSNYGYTF
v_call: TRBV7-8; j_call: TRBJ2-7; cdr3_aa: CASSLSEGQGFYEQYF
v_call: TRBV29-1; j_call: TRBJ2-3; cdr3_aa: CSVEESAGVTQYF
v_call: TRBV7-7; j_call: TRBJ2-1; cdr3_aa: CASSLASASPNEQFF
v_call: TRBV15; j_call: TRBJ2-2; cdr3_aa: CATTRTSYTGELFF
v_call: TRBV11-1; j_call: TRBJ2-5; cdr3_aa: CASSFDPGLAGQETQYF
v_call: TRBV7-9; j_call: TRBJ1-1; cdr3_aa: CASSLDSGDAEAFF
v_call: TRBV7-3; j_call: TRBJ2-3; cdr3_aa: CASSDEGGTSDTQYF
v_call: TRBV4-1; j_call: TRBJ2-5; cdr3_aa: CASSQDAWGETQYF
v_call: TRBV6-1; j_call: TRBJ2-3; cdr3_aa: CASSDRGIGDTQYF
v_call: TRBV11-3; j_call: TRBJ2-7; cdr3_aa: CANPGKRGPSYEQYF
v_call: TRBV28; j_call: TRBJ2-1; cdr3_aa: CASSKDRAFFYNEQFF
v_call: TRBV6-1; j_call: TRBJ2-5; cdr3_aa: CASSSIVTGLETQYF
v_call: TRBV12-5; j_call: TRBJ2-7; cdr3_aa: CASGLGTGTAYEQYF
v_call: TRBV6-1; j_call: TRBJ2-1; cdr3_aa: CASSPGTVSHNEQFF
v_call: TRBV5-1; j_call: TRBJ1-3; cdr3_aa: CASSTRTGLSSGNTIYF
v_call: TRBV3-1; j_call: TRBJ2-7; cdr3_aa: CASSQEYRLDRGNEQYF
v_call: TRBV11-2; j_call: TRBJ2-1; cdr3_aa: CASSWGGEQFF
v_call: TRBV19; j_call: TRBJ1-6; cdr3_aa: CATAPGAELNSPLHF
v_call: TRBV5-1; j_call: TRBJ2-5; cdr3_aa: CASRHSGDRGLWETQYF
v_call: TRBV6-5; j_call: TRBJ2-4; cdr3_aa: CASSYSTSGGKNIQYF
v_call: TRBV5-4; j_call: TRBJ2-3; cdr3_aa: CASILSGVRTDTQYF
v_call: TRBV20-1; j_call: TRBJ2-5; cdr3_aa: CSASPDRVETQYF
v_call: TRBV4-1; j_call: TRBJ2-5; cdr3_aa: CASSGIRGYQETQYF
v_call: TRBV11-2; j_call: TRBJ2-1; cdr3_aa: CASSPHLSSYNEQFF
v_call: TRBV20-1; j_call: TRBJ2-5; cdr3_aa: CSARNLKGTQYF
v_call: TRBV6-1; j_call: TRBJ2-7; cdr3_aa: CASIEDNSYEQYF
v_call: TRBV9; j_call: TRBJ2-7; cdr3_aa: CASSPNSGTGFGEQYF
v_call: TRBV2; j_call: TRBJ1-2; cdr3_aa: CASSEDYGYTF
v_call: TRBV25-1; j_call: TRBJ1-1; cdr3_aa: CASSGANTEAFF
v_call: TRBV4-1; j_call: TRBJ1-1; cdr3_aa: CASSPGQGAMNTEAFF
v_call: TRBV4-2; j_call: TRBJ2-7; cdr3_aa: CASSLRTGALWGEQYF
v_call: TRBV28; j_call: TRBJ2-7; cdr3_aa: CASSYPQGIYEQYF
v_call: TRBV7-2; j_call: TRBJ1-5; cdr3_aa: CASSSDGTDYNQPQHF
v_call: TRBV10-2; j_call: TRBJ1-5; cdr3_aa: CASSEKGNQPQHF
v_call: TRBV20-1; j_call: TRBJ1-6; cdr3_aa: CSATGTGGENNSPLHF
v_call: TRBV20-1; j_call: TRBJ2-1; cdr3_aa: CSARGGPNNEQFF
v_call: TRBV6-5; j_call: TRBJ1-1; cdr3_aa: CASSYGTGGLNTEAFF
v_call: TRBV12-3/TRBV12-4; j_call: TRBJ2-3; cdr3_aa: CASSLVSVTDTQYF
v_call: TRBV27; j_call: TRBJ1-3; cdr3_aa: CASSRYATGQGRGNTIYF
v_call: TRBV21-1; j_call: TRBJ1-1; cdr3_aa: CASSKATGGRGSMNTEAFF
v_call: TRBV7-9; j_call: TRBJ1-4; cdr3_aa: CASSLAQTGDEKLFF
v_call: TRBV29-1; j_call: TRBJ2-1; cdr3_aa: CSVVASGGPVYNEQFF
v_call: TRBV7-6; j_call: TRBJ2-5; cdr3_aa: CASSHQRGGRETQYF
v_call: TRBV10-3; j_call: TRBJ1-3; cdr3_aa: CATSSGGTGNTIYF
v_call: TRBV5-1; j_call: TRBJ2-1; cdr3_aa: CASHLRDRAHDEQFF
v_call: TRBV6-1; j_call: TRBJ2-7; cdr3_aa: CASSEGIGGRYEQYF
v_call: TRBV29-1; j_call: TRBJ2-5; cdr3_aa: CSVEGGASGYQETQYF
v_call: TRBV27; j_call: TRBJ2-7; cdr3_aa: CASSPSGQGYEQYF
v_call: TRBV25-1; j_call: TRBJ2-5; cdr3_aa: CASKDQGAGETQYF
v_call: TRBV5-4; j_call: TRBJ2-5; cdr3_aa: CASSLFESVPGTQYF
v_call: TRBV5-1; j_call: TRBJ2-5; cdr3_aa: CASSPEEGGETQYF
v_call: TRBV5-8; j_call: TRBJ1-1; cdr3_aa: CASSLVPRGTEAFF